The clone carrying this T cell receptor (beta chain) has just one count. Its antigen remains unidentified. CDR3 length equals 15 residues. Germline V gene sequence: CDR1 MNHNS, CDR2 SASEGT. V gave up 3 bases and J gave up 10 bases, with 21 bases separating them. These data belong to a study of T cell responses to AZD1222 COVID-19 vaccine. Whole-study findings and limits: Donor demographics were predominantly white British with a female majority; clonal diversity may be underestimated.

Sequencing was performed with immunoSEQ multiplex PCR; in TCRdb, only in-frame clones are kept and a portion is missing. The sample includes roughly 250,000 clones, about 92% of them seen just once. The gene calls are TRBV6-1 and TRBJ1-1; maybe TRBD1 (6 bases). This TCR was recovered from an adult in good health. The sample in question was peripheral blood, obtained on day 0 of AZD1222 vaccination. CDR3 DNA: TGTGCCAGCAGTGATAGGGGCCAGGGGCTTTTGTTAGCTTTCTTT. Translated: CASSDRGQGLLLAFF.